Below, 30 T cell receptor beta chains from the same sample are listed, as sequenced in a study of CD4 T cells in relation to SARS-CoV-2 and coronaviruses. Before the COVID-19 pandemic, during about 2010-2018, CD4+ T cells were taken from unexposed donors. Produced via immunoSEQ multiplex PCR; TCRdb's table is partial and in-frame only. This table holds about 59,000 clones, roughly 89% found once. Sequences were obtained from memory CD4+ T cells from PBMCs. The receptors shown here come from a human donor in good health.

The chain carries TRBV7-2 and TRBJ2-3; D gene ambiguous. The V gene lost 4 bases and the J gene lost 6 bases, with 20 bases spanning the gap. Germline assignment: CDR1 SGHTA and CDR2 FQGNSA. CDR3 length: 16 residues. The CDR3 loop is CASSSTPSTLGDTQYF. Here the CDR3 DNA reads TGTGCCAGCAGCTCCACTCCTTCCACCCTTGGGGATACGCAGTATTTT.

The table lists this clone with a count of one. The sample carries other DNA sequences with the same CDR3. This chain links TRBV12-3 or TRBV12-4 with TRBJ1-5, with D unclear. V lost 5 bases, J lost 1 base, and 6 bases lay in between. The CDR3 covers 13 residues. The CDR3 loop reads CASSLDSNQPQHF. As DNA, the CDR3 is TGTGCCAGCAGTCTAGACAGCAATCAGCCCCAGCATTTT.

This chain connects TRBV25-1 to TRBJ2-7; 9 bases map to TRBD1. Germline values: CDR1 MGHDK, CDR2 SYGVNS. CDR3 size: 15 residues. V lost 6 bases, J lost 3 bases, and 9 bases stayed unmatched. The CDR3 coding sequence is TGTGCCAGCAGCCCTTCCGGACAGGGGAACTACGAGCAGTACTTC. This translates into CASSPSGQGNYEQYF.

The chain carries TRBV19 and TRBJ1-1; weak D call: TRBD1 (5 bases). CDR1 and CDR2 (germline): LNHDA, SQIVND (reference sequence). The CDR3 loop spans 13 amino acids. V was trimmed by 7 bases and J by 5 bases, leaving 14 bases between them. CDR3 protein: CASMAGRWTEAFF. The CDR3 coding sequence is TGTGCCAGTATGGCAGGGCGATGGACTGAAGCTTTCTTT.

Regarding this clone: Mismatch with germline at one junction end may stem from a read error. The chain links TRBV4-1 to TRBJ2-3, with D possibly matching TRBD1 (5 bases). The germline V gene has CDR1 MGHRA and CDR2 YSYEKL. The CDR3 runs 13 residues. In DNA form, the CDR3 reads TGCGCCGGCAGGGAATCTAGCACAGATACGCAGTATTTT. Protein product: CAGRESSTDTQYF.

V gene TRBV27 combines with J gene TRBJ2-6; D is uncertain. CDR3 size: 16 residues. The V gene lost 5 bases and the J gene lost 3 bases, with 14 bases spanning the gap. Germline CDR1 MNHEY, CDR2 SMNVEV (reference sequence). CDR3 nucleotides: TGTGCCAGCAGTCCGGCACCGGTCGGTGGGGCCAACGTCCTGACTTTC. Amino acid sequence: CASSPAPVGGANVLTF.

The chain uses TRBV3-1 (or the pseudogene TRBV3-2) and TRBJ1-6; D possibly corresponds to TRBD1 (5 bases). The CDR3 extends over 15 amino acids. The V and J ends lost 2 bases and 6 bases respectively, with 11 bases between them. Germline V lookup: CDR1 LGHDT, CDR2 YNNKEL (reference sequence). As DNA, the CDR3 is TGTGCCAGCAGCCAATTCCTGACAGCTAATTCACCCCTCCACTTT. The encoded protein is CASSQFLTANSPLHF.

This clone appeared once. The chain has TRBV5-1 and TRBJ2-3; 16 bases align to TRBD2. Germline V gives CDR1 SGHRS, CDR2 YFSETQ. The CDR3 extends over 19 amino acids. V was clipped by 1 base and J by 1 base; unmatched bases: 6. In nucleotides, the CDR3 is TGCGCCAGCAGCTTGCTAGGGACTAGCGGGAGGGTTGGCACAGATACGCAGTATTTT. As protein: CASSLLGTSGRVGTDTQYF. Combining the CDR3 with reference TRBV5-1 and TRBJ2-3 gives the whole variable domain KAGVTQTPRYLIKTRGQQVTLSCSPISGHRSVSWYQQTPGQGLQFLFEYFSETQRNKGNFPGRFSGRQFSNSRSEMNVSTLELGDSALYLCASSLLGTSGRVGTDTQYFGPGTRLTVL.

This chain connects TRBV27 to TRBJ2-6; D uncertain. Trimming shortened V by 5 bases and J by 0 bases, and 17 bases separated the two germline ends. The CDR3 is 18 amino acids. Germline assignment: CDR1 MNHEY and CDR2 SMNVEV (reference sequence). The CDR3 DNA is TGTGCCAGCAGTAGTCTCAGAGCTTTTAACTCTGGGGCCAACGTCCTGACTTTC. Translation gives CASSSLRAFNSGANVLTF. The full variable domain, completed using reference TRBV27 and TRBJ2-6, is EAQVTQNPRYLITVTGKKLTVTCSQNMNHEYMSWYRQDPGLGLRQIYYSMNVEVTDKGDVPEGYKVSRKEKRNFPLILESPSPNQTSLYFCASSSLRAFNSGANVLTFGAGSRLTVL.

The V call is TRBV27, the J call TRBJ1-1; 9 nucleotides agree with TRBD1. The junction had 11 bases not matched to a gene; V was cut back by 5 bases and J by 4 bases. The germline gives CDR1 MNHEY, CDR2 SMNVEV (reference sequence). The CDR3 runs to 16 residues. CDR3 bases: TGTGCCAGCAGTCCCCCGGGACAGGGACGGAGCACTGAAGCTTTCTTT. It is translated as CASSPPGQGRSTEAFF.

The chain joins TRBV6-1 to TRBJ1-1; D might be TRBD1 (5 bases). CDR3 length: 12 residues. Trimming pared 2 bases from V and 10 bases from J, leaving 11 bases between. Germline V gene data show CDR1 as MNHNS and CDR2 as SASEGT. The CDR3 is CASSEIYRRAFF. The CDR3 DNA follows: TGTGCCAGCAGTGAAATTTACAGGCGAGCTTTCTTT.

The genes are TRBV19 and TRBJ1-1, with a tentative D call TRBD1 (5 bases). V lost 4 bases to trimming and J lost 1 base, with 13 bases between them. The CDR3 has 15 residues. CDR1 is LNHDA and CDR2 is SQIVND in the germline V gene (reference sequence). The CDR3 region has the DNA TGTGCCAGTAGTACACAGGCCAACAAGAACACTGAAGCTTTCTTT. This sequence encodes CASSTQANKNTEAFF.

The genes are TRBV27 and TRBJ1-5; D perhaps matches TRBD1 (5 bases). Trimming removed 6 bases at V and 6 bases at J, with 15 bases between. The CDR3 contains 14 residues. CDR1 and CDR2 (germline): MNHEY, SMNVEV (reference sequence). CDR3 in DNA: TGTGCCAGCAGCTACGGTGGAGGGGCTCAGCCCCAGCATTTT. The encoded protein is CASSYGGGAQPQHF.

This chain links TRBV5-4 with TRBJ2-1; 10 bases map to TRBD2. This CDR3 contains 15 residues. Germline V gene sequence: CDR1 SGHNT, CDR2 YYREEE (reference sequence). V was pared by 2 bases and J by 7 bases, with 6 bases of the junction left unmatched. CDR3 DNA sequence: TGTGCCAGCAGCTTATCTAGCGGGAGTCGGAATGAGCAGTTCTTC. As protein: CASSLSSGSRNEQFF.

This rearrangement joins TRBV6-5 to TRBJ2-1, with D tentatively TRBD1 (6 bases). The CDR3 runs 13 residues. Per germline, CDR1 MNHEY and CDR2 SVGAGI. V lost 6 bases, J lost 6 bases, and 12 bases lay in between. CDR3 coding DNA: TGTGCCAGCAGGGGAGACAGGTCCAATGAGCAGTTCTTC. Translating gives CASRGDRSNEQFF.

This clone was counted a single time. The chain carries TRBV27 and TRBJ2-3; 8 bases fit TRBD2. The CDR3 length is 17 residues. Germline values: CDR1 MNHEY, CDR2 SMNVEV (reference sequence). V dropped 4 bases and J dropped 2; count of bases not matched to a gene: 11. The CDR3 sequence: CASSYRGGGGATDTQYF. CDR3 bases: TGTGCCAGCAGTTATCGGGGGGGTGGCGGGGCCACAGATACGCAGTATTTT.

This rearrangement joins TRBV6-2 or TRBV6-3 to TRBJ2-7, with 10 bases matching TRBD1. The CDR3 covers 15 residues. CDR1 and CDR2 (germline): MNHEY, SVGEGT. The junction had 1 base not matched to a gene; V was cut back by 2 bases and J by 0 bases. The CDR3 DNA reads TGTGCCAGCAGTTACCGGGACAGGGGCTCCTACGAGCAGTACTTC. As protein: CASSYRDRGSYEQYF.

The rearrangement links TRBV10-2 to TRBJ2-1, with D uncertain. The CDR3 is made up of 12 amino acids. From germline, CDR1 is WSHSY and CDR2 SAAADI. With 5 bases removed from V and 2 bases from J, the gap between germline ends came to 4 bases. CDR3 bases: TGCGCCAGCAGTCGGGCCTACAATGAGCAGTTCTTC. This translates into CASSRAYNEQFF.

J is TRBJ2-1 and V is TRBV24-1, with D perhaps being TRBD1 or TRBD2 (5 bases each). Between the trimmed V and J ends, which lost 4 bases and 4 bases, there was a span of 28 bases. The germline gives CDR1 KGHDR, CDR2 SFDVKD. This CDR3 comprises 20 residues. The CDR3 region has the DNA TGTGCCACCAGTGAACCGGGACGGAATATTGGGCCCCTGAAATACAATGAGCAGTTCTTC. This sequence encodes CATSEPGRNIGPLKYNEQFF.

The J gene is TRBJ2-7, the V gene TRBV5-1, with 8 bases matching TRBD1. The CDR3 length is 15 residues. The germline V gene has CDR1 SGHRS and CDR2 YFSETQ. The V gene end was trimmed by 4 bases and the J gene end by 0 bases; junction bases not matched to a gene: 6. CDR3 sequence: CASSTGQGRSYEQYF. In DNA, the CDR3 is TGCGCCAGCAGCACCGGACAGGGTCGCTCCTACGAGCAGTACTTC.

The V call is TRBV12-5, the J call TRBJ2-3, with TRBD1 identical over 10 bases. V shed 2 bases and J 0 bases; nucleotides not matched to a gene: 8. The length of the CDR3 is 18 residues. CDR1 and CDR2 (germline): LGHNT, FRNRAP. As DNA, the CDR3 is TGTGCTAGTGGTTTGACGCGCGGGACAGGGGCTAGCACAGATACGCAGTATTTT. Protein product: CASGLTRGTGASTDTQYF.

The genes are TRBV27 and TRBJ2-5, with TRBD2 matching 10 bases. From germline, CDR1 is MNHEY and CDR2 SMNVEV (reference sequence). With V trimmed by 3 bases and J by 3 bases, 4 bases remained unmatched. This CDR3 has 15 amino acids. The CDR3 bases are TGTGCCAGCAGTTTTTGGACTAGCGGTAAAGAGACCCAGTACTTC. Amino acid sequence: CASSFWTSGKETQYF.

The chain has TRBV11-2 and TRBJ2-1; 12 positions agree with TRBD2. V was clipped by 5 bases and J by 8 bases; unmatched bases: 10. CDR1 is SGHAT, CDR2 FQNNGV, per germline. The CDR3 sequence is 16 residues long. The DNA for the CDR3 is TGTGCCAGCAGCGCACCATGGACTAGCGGGAACGATGAGCAGTTCTTC. This codes for CASSAPWTSGNDEQFF.

This clone has a handful of counts. The chain is built from TRBV7-2 and TRBJ2-5, with 11 positions matching TRBD2. The CDR3 runs to 15 residues. Germline values: CDR1 SGHTA, CDR2 FQGNSA. Germline trimming cut 3 bases from V and 2 bases from J; bases unmatched to any gene: 2. The DNA of the CDR3 is TGTGCCAGCAGCTTCCTAGCGGGGGGTCAAGAGACCCAGTACTTC. Its translation: CASSFLAGGQETQYF.

This clone showed up just a few times. The chain joins TRBV6-5 to TRBJ2-7; D is tentatively TRBD1 or TRBD2 (5 bases each). Germline V gives CDR1 MNHEY, CDR2 SVGAGI. The CDR3 spans 13 residues. Deletions cut 6 bases from V and 1 base from J, with 10 bases between. The DNA of the CDR3 is TGTGCCAGCAGCCAGGGACGGTCCTACGAGCAGTACTTC. Translating it yields CASSQGRSYEQYF.

This clone was counted a few times. The chain carries TRBV5-1 and TRBJ1-4, with unresolved D. Germline V lookup: CDR1 SGHRS, CDR2 YFSETQ. The CDR3 contains 13 residues. V shed 3 bases and J shed 6 bases, with 9 bases lying between them. The CDR3 region has the DNA TGCGCCAGCAGCTCCAGGCTGGATGAAAAACTGTTTTTT. Translating gives CASSSRLDEKLFF.

This chain connects TRBV19 to TRBJ2-4, with a weak D call TRBD1 (5 bases). The CDR3 spans 16 residues. V was shortened by 1 base and J by 3 bases, with 13 bases between the two germline ends. Per the germline V gene, CDR1 is LNHDA and CDR2 is SQIVND (reference sequence). The CDR3 bases are TGTGCCAGTAGTATAGTGGGTAAAGGGGACAAAAACATTCAGTACTTC. Translated, it gives CASSIVGKGDKNIQYF. Complete variable domain (other parts from reference TRBV19 and TRBJ2-4): DGGITQSPKYLFRKEGQNVTLSCEQNLNHDAMYWYRQDPGQGLRLIYYSQIVNDFQKGDIAEGYSVSREKKESFPLTVTSAQKNPTAFYLCASSIVGKGDKNIQYFGAGTRLSVL.

The genes are TRBV4-1 and TRBJ2-2, with D possibly TRBD2 on 5 matching bases. Germline CDR1 and CDR2: MGHRA and YSYEKL. The CDR3 extends over 15 amino acids. V shed 1 base and J shed 7 bases, with 13 bases lying between them. DNA of the CDR3: TGCGCCAGCAGCCAAGGGACTCGAGTGGGCGGGGAGCTGTTTTTT. The encoded protein is CASSQGTRVGGELFF.

This clone was counted a single time. The chain combines TRBV10-3 with TRBJ2-3; tentatively, D is TRBD1 or TRBD2 (5 bases each). Germline CDR1 ENHRY, CDR2 SYGVKD. The V end was cut by 9 bases, the J end by 0 bases, with 13 bases between. The CDR3 runs to 14 residues. CDR3 DNA sequence: TGTGCCATAGCCGGGACGTCTAGCACAGATACGCAGTATTTT. It yields the protein CAIAGTSSTDTQYF.

J is TRBJ2-1 and V is TRBV19; TRBD2 might be the D (6 bases). CDR1 is LNHDA and CDR2 is SQIVND in the germline V gene (reference sequence). Trimming left V 4 bases short and J 8 bases short, with 15 bases between. The CDR3 is made up of 14 amino acids. The CDR3 DNA sequence: TGTGCCAGTAGTACCCGGGGGAGCTGGGATGAGCAGTTCTTC. It encodes CASSTRGSWDEQFF.